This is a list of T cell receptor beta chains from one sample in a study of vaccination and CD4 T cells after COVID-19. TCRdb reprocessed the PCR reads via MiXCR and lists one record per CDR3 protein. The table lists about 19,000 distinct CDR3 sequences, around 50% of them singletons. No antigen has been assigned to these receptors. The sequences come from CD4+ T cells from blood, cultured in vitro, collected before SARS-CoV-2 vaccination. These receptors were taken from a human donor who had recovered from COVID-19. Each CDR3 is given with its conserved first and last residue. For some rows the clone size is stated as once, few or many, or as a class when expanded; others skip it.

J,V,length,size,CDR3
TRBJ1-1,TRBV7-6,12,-,CASSLTGTEAFF
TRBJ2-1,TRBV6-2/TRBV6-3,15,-,CASSYRRGPYNEQFF
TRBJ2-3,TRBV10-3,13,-,CAISDTRGDTQYF
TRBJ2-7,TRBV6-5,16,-,CASSYSASGRDYEQYF
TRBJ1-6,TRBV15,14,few,CATTLNGGNSPLHF
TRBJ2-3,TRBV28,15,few,CASSLTYRGQDTQYF
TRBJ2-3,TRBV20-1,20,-,CSAQATSGSVGLGRTDTQYF
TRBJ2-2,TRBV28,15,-,CASETSGRRTGELFF
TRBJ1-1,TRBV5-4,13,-,CASSFQGMGEAFF
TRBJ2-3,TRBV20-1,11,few,CSEFSTDTQYF
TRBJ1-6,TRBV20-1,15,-,CSASPARVGPAPLHF
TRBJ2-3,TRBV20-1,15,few,CSARDAGTPTDTQYF
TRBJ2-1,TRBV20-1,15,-,CSARYTSGSYNEQFF
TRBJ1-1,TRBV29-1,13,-,CSVAQARDTEAFF
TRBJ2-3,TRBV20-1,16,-,CSASPGDRDDTDTQYF
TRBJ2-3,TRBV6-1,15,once,CASRPAGEGTDAQYF
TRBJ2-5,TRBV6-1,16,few,CASRKWNEGWQETQYF
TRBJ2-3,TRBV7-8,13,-,CASSLAGPDTQYF
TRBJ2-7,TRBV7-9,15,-,CASSFQNRGYGEQYF
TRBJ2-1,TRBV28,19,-,CASSPLGYSTHLAYNEQFF
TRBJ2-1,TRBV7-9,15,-,CASSWPSSSYNEQFF
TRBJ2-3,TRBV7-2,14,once,CASSLIVGPDTQYF
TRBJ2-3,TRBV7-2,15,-,CASSSLRGRTDTQYF
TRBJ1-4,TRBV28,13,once,CASGGYTNEKLFF
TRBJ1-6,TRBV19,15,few,CASRSGPQVSSPLHF
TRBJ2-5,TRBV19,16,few,CATNLGGRGSQETQYF
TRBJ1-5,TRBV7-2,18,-,CASSLGQPASISNQPQHF
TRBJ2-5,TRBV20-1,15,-,CSARPGLAAQGTQYF
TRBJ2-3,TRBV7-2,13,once,CASSLADADTQYF
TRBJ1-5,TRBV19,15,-,CASSSQSRDGQPQHF
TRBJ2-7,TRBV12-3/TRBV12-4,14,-,CASSLTSGSYEQYF
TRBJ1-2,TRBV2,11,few,CASGEAYGYTF
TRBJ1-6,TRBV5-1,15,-,CASSLAGTGGTPLHF
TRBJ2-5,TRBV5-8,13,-,CASSRVSGETQYF
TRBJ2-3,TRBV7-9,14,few,CASSPGLETDTQYF
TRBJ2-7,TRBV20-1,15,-,CSARNLAGFSYEQYF
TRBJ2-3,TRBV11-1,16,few,CASSLRGGAFTDTQYF
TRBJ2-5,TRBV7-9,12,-,CASKRGLGTQYF
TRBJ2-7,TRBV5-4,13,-,CASSFGTSYEQYF
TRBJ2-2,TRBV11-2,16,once,CASSPIRGGRTGELFF
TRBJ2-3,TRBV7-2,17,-,CASSFLSGGGRSDTQYF
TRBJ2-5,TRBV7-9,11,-,CASRREETQYF
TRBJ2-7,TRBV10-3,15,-,CAISDSGAKTYEQYF
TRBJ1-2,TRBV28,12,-,CASSTPTGGYTF
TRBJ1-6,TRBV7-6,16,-,CASSPRDRVGWSPLHF
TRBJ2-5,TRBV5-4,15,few,CASSLGTSGRETQYF
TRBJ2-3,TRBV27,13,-,CACRQGGTDTQYF
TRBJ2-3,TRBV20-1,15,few,CSARDGVGKTDTQYF
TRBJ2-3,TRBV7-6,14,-,CASTSRPDADTQYF